These 17 T cell receptor beta chains came from one sample sequenced in a study of T cell repertoires in aging, cancer and after chemotherapy. The template was genomic DNA from peripheral blood, not RNA. A mixed TRB-A/B primer pool amplified rearranged TRB by multiplex touch-down PCR. MiXCR, applied by TCRdb to the multiplex PCR reads, yields one record per CDR3 protein. The table records fewer than 1,500 distinct CDR3 sequences, 22% of them present only once. The material sequenced was blood. Source of these receptors: a human donor with a solid tumor.

Within the sample, this clonotype is large. The chain links TRBV11-3 to TRBJ1-2; D gene uncertain. Germline CDR1 is SGHNT and CDR2 is YENEEA. V was trimmed by 1 base and J by 7 bases, leaving 16 bases between them. The CDR3 runs to 15 residues. CDR3 loop: CASSLGLGSGSGYTF. CDR3 in DNA: TGTGCCAGCAGCTTAGGACTTGGGTCGGGTAGTGGCTACACCTTC.

This clonotype counts as medium-sized. V and J are TRBV12-3 or TRBV12-4 and TRBJ1-1, with a tentative D call TRBD1 (5 bases). With 3 bases removed from V and 4 bases from J, the gap between germline ends came to 9 bases. This CDR3 contains 13 residues. This chain's CDR3 is CASSFAGSTEAFF. In DNA form, the CDR3 reads TGTGCCAGCAGTTTTGCAGGGTCCACTGAAGCTTTCTTT.

This clonotype is large in the sample. The chain employs TRBV19 and TRBJ1-5; TRBD1 is a possible D gene (6 bases). The CDR3 covers 14 residues. The V and J ends lost 10 bases and 7 bases respectively, with 20 bases between them. The germline CDR1 and CDR2 sequences are LNHDA and SQIVND (reference sequence). The CDR3 region is CATQRTQGNQPQHF. DNA for the CDR3: TGTGCCACACAACGGACTCAGGGGAACCAGCCCCAGCATTTT.

This clonotype was seen a few times. The V call is TRBV2, the J call TRBJ2-3, with 7 bases matching TRBD1. CDR3 length equals 13 residues. Trimming took 7 bases from V and 2 from J; bases not matched to a gene: 3. Germline V CDR1 and CDR2: SNHLY, FYNNEI. CDR3 DNA: TGTGCCAGCAACAGGGGACCCACAGATACGCAGTATTTT. This gives the protein CASNRGPTDTQYF.

By share of the sample, this clonotype is medium-sized. The J gene is TRBJ1-5, the V gene TRBV15, with 7 nucleotides matching TRBD1. CDR3 length: 13 amino acids. J was trimmed by 11 bases and V by 3 bases; bases with no gene match: 7. CDR1 and CDR2 from the germline V gene are LNHNV and YYDKDF (reference sequence). As DNA, the CDR3 is TGTGCCACCAGCAGTCAGGGGGGGGAGACCCAGCATTTT. This encodes CATSSQGGETQHF. The complete variable domain, with remaining parts taken from reference TRBV15 and TRBJ1-5, reads DAMVIQNPRYQVTQFGKPVTLSCSQTLNHNVMYWYQQKSSQAPKLLFHYYDKDFNNEADTPDNFQSRRPNTSFCFLDIRSPGLGDTAMYLCATSSQGGETQHFGDGTRLSIL.

This clonotype is medium-sized in the sample. The chain uses TRBV7-9 and TRBJ2-7; 7 bases fit TRBD1. Looked up from germline, CDR1 is SEHNR and CDR2 is FQNEAQ (reference sequence). This CDR3 spans 14 amino acids. Losses at the gene ends were 2 bases for V and 5 bases for J; bases not matched to a gene: 6. This CDR3 is CASSLLTGADEQYF. CDR3 coding DNA: TGTGCCAGCAGCTTATTAACAGGGGCCGACGAGCAGTACTTC.

This clonotype qualifies as medium-sized. The rearrangement joins TRBV6-6 to TRBJ2-2; 7 bases line up with TRBD2. The V and J ends lost 6 bases and 0 bases, in that order; junction bases with no gene match: 4. This CDR3 is built from 15 residues. Germline-derived CDR1 and CDR2 are MNHNY and SVGAGI (reference sequence). CDR3 nucleotide sequence: TGTGCCAGCAGCCCTAGCGGAGCGAACACCGGGGAGCTGTTTTTT. This encodes CASSPSGANTGELFF.

Relative to its sample, this clonotype is medium-sized. The CDR3 protein is CASSIGVGAETQYF. The CDR3 DNA reads as TGTGCCAGTAGTATAGGAGTGGGGGCGGAGACCCAGTACTTC. The rearrangement links TRBV19 to TRBJ2-5; perhaps TRBD1 as D (6 bases). The length of the CDR3 is 14 residues. V lost 1 base and J 5 bases, leaving 11 bases between the germline ends. From germline, CDR1 is LNHDA and CDR2 SQIVND (reference sequence).

This clonotype is labeled as large (0.1 to 1%). For the CDR3, the DNA is TGTGCCTGGAGTGTATCGGGCAGGATGAACACTGAAGCTTTCTTT. As protein: CAWSVSGRMNTEAFF. The genes are TRBV30 and TRBJ1-1; D not certain. Germline lookup yields CDR1 GTSNPN and CDR2 SVGIG (reference sequence). V was shortened by 0 bases and J by 0 bases, with 11 bases between the two germline ends. This CDR3 has 15 residues.

The J gene is TRBJ2-5, the V gene TRBV12-3 or TRBV12-4; 14 bases map to TRBD2. Losses at the gene ends were 4 bases for V and 2 bases for J; bases not matched to a gene: 3. CDR3 length: 16 residues. CDR3 sequence (DNA): TGTGCCAGCAGTTGGACTAGCGGGGGGTCACAAGAGACCCAGTACTTC. Its protein product is CASSWTSGGSQETQYF.

This clonotype is medium-sized (0.01 to 0.1%) within its sample. The V gene is TRBV20-1, the J gene TRBJ1-6; D is perhaps TRBD1 (6 bases). CDR1 is DFQATT, CDR2 SNEGSKA, per germline (reference sequence). The CDR3 is 14 amino acids. Trimming took 2 bases from V and 9 from J, leaving 14 bases between them. The CDR3 region is CSARPGVGGSPLHF. Here the CDR3 DNA reads TGCAGTGCTAGACCAGGGGTAGGGGGTTCACCCCTCCACTTT.

This clonotype turned up a few times. The chain carries TRBV4-3 and TRBJ2-5; TRBD2 aligns across 10 bases. The germline gives CDR1 LGHNA, CDR2 YSLEER. CDR3 length: 15 residues. V dropped 3 bases and J dropped 5; count of bases not matched to a gene: 6. The CDR3 DNA reads as TGCGCCAGCAGCCACACTAGCGGGGTGGCTGAGACCCAGTACTTC. This translates into CASSHTSGVAETQYF.

By frequency in the sample, this clonotype is medium-sized. This chain uses TRBV5-4 with TRBJ2-7; 11 positions match TRBD1. Germline V lookup: CDR1 SGHNT, CDR2 YYREEE (reference sequence). Losses at the gene ends were 2 bases for V and 6 bases for J; bases not matched to a gene: 4. This CDR3 is 14 amino acids long. This CDR3 is CASSFGTGGSEQYF. The CDR3, as DNA: TGTGCCAGCAGCTTCGGGACAGGGGGAAGCGAGCAGTACTTC.

This clonotype appeared a few times. The J gene is TRBJ1-2, the V gene TRBV5-5, with TRBD1 matching 8 bases. V trimming: 4 bases; J trimming: 2 bases; junction bases outside the gene matches: 7. CDR3 size: 15 residues. Germline assignment: CDR1 SGHKS and CDR2 YYEKEE (reference sequence). CDR3 residues: CASSPGQGPNYGYTF. CDR3 bases: TGTGCCAGCAGCCCCGGACAGGGACCAAACTATGGCTACACCTTC.

The chain has TRBV19 and TRBJ1-5; 7 nucleotides agree with TRBD1. Germline values: CDR1 LNHDA, CDR2 SQIVND (reference sequence). Germline trimming cut 5 bases from V and 7 bases from J; bases unmatched to any gene: 2. CDR3 length: 12 amino acids. As DNA, the CDR3 is TGTGCCAGTAGTTCAGGGGGGCAGCCCCAGCATTTT. Protein: CASSSGGQPQHF.

This chain joins TRBV28 and TRBJ1-4, with D possibly matching TRBD1 (5 bases). The germline V gene has CDR1 MDHEN and CDR2 SYDVKM. CDR3 length equals 13 residues. The germline V and J ends were trimmed by 5 bases and 7 bases, with 11 bases remaining between them. This CDR3 is CASSPLGAEKLFF. The CDR3 nucleotides are TGTGCCAGCAGTCCCCTTGGGGCTGAAAAACTGTTTTTT.

This clonotype is deemed medium-sized. This rearrangement joins TRBV6-1 to TRBJ1-6; 7 nucleotides align to TRBD1. CDR3 size: 13 residues. Germline CDR1 reads MNHNS; CDR2 reads SASEGT. The V segment lost 7 bases and the J segment 7 bases; nucleotides outside the gene matches: 4. CDR3 in DNA: TGTGCCAGCAAAGGGACAGAGAATTCACCCCTCCACTTT. This sequence encodes CASKGTENSPLHF.